A single sample gave rise to the 17 T cell receptor beta chains below, sequenced in a study of human versus mouse CDR3 diversity and MHC coevolution (TCRdb year 2017). Libraries were built with the immunoSEQ multiplex PCR assay. Imported from immuneACCESS, the table was reduced by TCRdb to in-frame sequences with V and J called. These copies leave out some clones; in studies compared against another copy, an unresolved V gene accounts for under half, and the cause of the remainder is not known. For this sample the table gives tens of thousands of clones, of which around 93% were detected only once. The ten largest clones add up to about 1.5% of the sample. Sample: naive CD4+ T cells from blood. Explained via the paper, the cell subset or site label denotes: CD45RO-negative CD62L-positive naive CD4 T cells. The receptors derive from a person aged 30 to 70 in good health.

The genes are TRBV19 and TRBJ1-5, with TRBD1 matching 7 bases. Germline loops: CDR1 LNHDA, CDR2 SQIVND (reference sequence). V dropped 7 bases and J dropped 3; count of bases not matched to a gene: 9. The CDR3 extends over 15 amino acids. The CDR3 coding sequence is TGTGCCAGTACCTCCGACAGGGTGGTCAATCAGCCCCAGCATTTT. Translating it yields CASTSDRVVNQPQHF.

The chain links TRBV18 to TRBJ2-1, with D uncertain. Germline V gene sequence: CDR1 KGHSH, CDR2 LQKENI. V gave up 1 base and J gave up 9 bases, with 7 bases separating them. The CDR3 length is 12 residues. CDR3 nucleotides: TGTGCCAGCTCACCACAGGAGCTTGAGCAGTTCTTC. Protein product: CASSPQELEQFF.

The genes are TRBV5-5 and TRBJ1-1, with a possible D match to TRBD1 (5 bases). Trimming cost V 2 bases and J 3 bases, with 11 bases left between them. This CDR3 has 14 residues. Germline CDR1 is SGHKS and CDR2 is YYEKEE (reference sequence). The CDR3 region has the DNA TGTGCCAGCAGCTTTCGGGCGGGGGACACTGAAGCTTTCTTT. Encoded protein: CASSFRAGDTEAFF.

The chain has TRBV7-3 and TRBJ2-7, with a possible D match to TRBD2 (5 bases). CDR3 length: 16 amino acids. CDR1 and CDR2 from the germline V gene are SGHTA and FQGTGA. V was cut by 5 bases and J by 2 bases, with 19 bases left in between. CDR3 coding DNA: TGTGCCAGCAGCCTAAGCGGCGGCCTAAGAACCTACGAGCAGTACTTC. It specifies CASSLSGGLRTYEQYF.

V usage is TRBV7-2 and J usage is TRBJ1-2; perhaps TRBD1 as D (5 bases). Germline values: CDR1 SGHTA, CDR2 FQGNSA. The CDR3 spans 17 residues. The V and J ends lost 5 bases and 4 bases respectively, with 23 bases between them. The CDR3 is CASSLPLGLRQGYGYTF. The CDR3 DNA reads TGTGCCAGCAGCCTACCGCTGGGACTCCGGCAGGGCTATGGCTACACCTTC.

The chain couples TRBV19 to TRBJ2-1; perhaps TRBD2 as D (5 bases). The CDR3 is made up of 13 amino acids. Per germline, CDR1 LNHDA and CDR2 SQIVND (reference sequence). Between the trimmed V and J ends, which lost 7 bases and 7 bases, there was a span of 14 bases. CDR3: CASIPDGKNEQFF. CDR3 bases: TGTGCCAGTATACCGGACGGGAAAAATGAGCAGTTCTTC. Drawing the rest from reference TRBV19 and TRBJ2-1, the complete variable domain is DGGITQSPKYLFRKEGQNVTLSCEQNLNHDAMYWYRQDPGQGLRLIYYSQIVNDFQKGDIAEGYSVSREKKESFPLTVTSAQKNPTAFYLCASIPDGKNEQFFGPGTRLTVL.

The chain employs TRBV20-1 and TRBJ1-2, with a tentative D call TRBD1 (5 bases). Trimming took 7 bases from V and 8 from J, leaving 11 bases between them. The CDR3 runs to 10 residues. From germline, CDR1 is DFQATT and CDR2 SNEGSKA (reference sequence). CDR3 sequence reads: CSVGGDGYTF. DNA of the CDR3: TGCAGTGTCGGGGGGGACGGCTACACCTTC.

The rearrangement uses TRBV30 and TRBJ1-1; D is unclear. The germline gives CDR1 GTSNPN, CDR2 SVGIG (reference sequence). V shed 4 bases and J shed 7 bases, with 16 bases lying between them. The CDR3 runs 13 residues. As DNA, the CDR3 is TGTGCCTGGAACTTTCCTGCCCTCCGTGAAGCTTTCTTT. It is translated as CAWNFPALREAFF.

This rearrangement joins TRBV5-1 to TRBJ1-4; 8 positions agree with TRBD1. V trimming: 2 bases; J trimming: 4 bases; junction bases outside the gene matches: 1. CDR3 length: 14 amino acids. Per the germline V gene, CDR1 is SGHRS and CDR2 is YFSETQ. As DNA, the CDR3 is TGCGCCAGCAGCTTACAGGGGGTTAATGAAAAACTGTTTTTT. It translates to CASSLQGVNEKLFF.

The V call is TRBV9, the J call TRBJ1-4; D gene unclear. This CDR3 has 15 residues. The V end was cut by 0 bases, the J end by 4 bases, with 10 bases between. The germline CDR1 and CDR2 sequences are SGDLS and YYNGEE. CDR3 in DNA: TGTGCCAGCAGCGTAGGCGGGCGAGGTAATGAAAAACTGTTTTTT. Protein product: CASSVGGRGNEKLFF.

The chain has TRBV27 and TRBJ2-7; D perhaps matches TRBD2 (7 bases). The CDR3 sequence is 15 residues long. Germline V gene data show CDR1 as MNHEY and CDR2 as SMNVEV (reference sequence). Trimming left V 5 bases short and J 0 bases short, with 14 bases between. The DNA for the CDR3 is TGTGCCAGCAGTCGGAGGGGGGGGGTCTCCTACGAGCAGTACTTC. Its protein is CASSRRGGVSYEQYF.

The rearrangement uses TRBV6-1 and TRBJ2-7, with 7 bases fitting TRBD1. The junction had 8 bases not matched to a gene; V was cut back by 8 bases and J by 1 base. CDR1 is MNHNS, CDR2 SASEGT, per germline. The CDR3 is 14 residues long. DNA for the CDR3: TGTGCCAGCGCTCGGGGACAGTCGTCCTACGAGCAGTACTTC. Translating gives CASARGQSSYEQYF.

This clone was observed a single time. CDR3: CASSLQAISEAFF. The CDR3 DNA sequence: TGTGCCAGCTCCCTCCAGGCTATTAGTGAAGCTTTCTTT. This chain links TRBV18 with TRBJ1-1; D gene ambiguous. Germline loops: CDR1 KGHSH, CDR2 LQKENI. The V end was cut by 6 bases, the J end by 7 bases, with 15 bases between. This CDR3 comprises 13 residues.

The rearrangement links TRBV5-1 to TRBJ2-1; 8 positions agree with TRBD1. Trimming removed 4 bases from V and 14 bases from J; junction bases left unmatched: 8. This CDR3 is built from 12 residues. CDR1 and CDR2 from the germline V gene are SGHRS and YFSETQ. The CDR3 loop is CASSPGQGRKFF. Written as DNA, the CDR3 is TGCGCCAGCAGCCCAGGACAGGGTCGGAAGTTCTTC.

The chain couples TRBV5-5 to TRBJ2-7; possible D gene TRBD2, 5 bases. Trimming shortened V by 4 bases and J by 3 bases, and 5 bases separated the two germline ends. Germline assignment: CDR1 SGHKS and CDR2 YYEKEE (reference sequence). This CDR3 has 11 residues. Here the CDR3 reads CASSRDYEQYF. CDR3 DNA sequence: TGTGCCAGCAGCCGGGACTACGAGCAGTACTTC.

The gene calls are TRBV7-3 and TRBJ1-2; the match to TRBD1 covers 7 bases. The CDR3 covers 15 residues. Unmatched junction bases numbered 12, after V lost 7 bases and J lost 4 bases. In germline, CDR1 is SGHTA, CDR2 FQGTGA. CDR3 residues: CASTDNDRVFYGYTF. CDR3 DNA: TGTGCCAGCACCGATAACGACAGGGTATTCTATGGCTACACCTTC.

The chain employs TRBV11-1 and TRBJ2-7, with 15 bases that match TRBD2. V was clipped by 3 bases and J by 5 bases; unmatched bases: 11. The CDR3 consists of 18 residues. Germline V lookup: CDR1 SGHAT, CDR2 FQDESV (reference sequence). The CDR3 is CASSFGTSGRLYPDEQYF. CDR3 DNA: TGTGCCAGCAGCTTCGGGACTAGCGGGAGGCTGTACCCGGACGAGCAGTACTTC.